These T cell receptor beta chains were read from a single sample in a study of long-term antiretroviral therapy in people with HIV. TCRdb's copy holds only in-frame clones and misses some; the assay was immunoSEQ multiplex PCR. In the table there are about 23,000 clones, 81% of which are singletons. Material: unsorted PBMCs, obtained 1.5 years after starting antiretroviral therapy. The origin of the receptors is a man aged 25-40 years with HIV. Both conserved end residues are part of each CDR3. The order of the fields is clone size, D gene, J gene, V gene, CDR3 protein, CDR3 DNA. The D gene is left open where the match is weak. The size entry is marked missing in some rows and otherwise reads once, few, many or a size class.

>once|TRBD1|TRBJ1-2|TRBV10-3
CAISEYNRGGGYTF
TGTGCCATCAGTGAGTACAACAGGGGTGGCGGCTACACCTTC
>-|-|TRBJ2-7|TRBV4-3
CASSQEVNSYEQYF
TGCGCCAGCAGCCAAGAAGTGAATTCCTACGAGCAGTACTTC
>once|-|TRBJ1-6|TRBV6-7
CASSTGSRGPNSPLHF
TGTGCCAGCAGTACAGGGAGTAGGGGACCTAATTCACCCCTCCACTTT
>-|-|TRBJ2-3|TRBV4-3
CASSLEQAGTDTQYF
TGCGCCAGCAGTCTCGAGCAGGCGGGCACAGATACGCAGTATTTT
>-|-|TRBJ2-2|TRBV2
CASTRHPDTGELFF
TGTGCCAGCACTCGCCACCCAGATACCGGGGAGCTGTTTTTT
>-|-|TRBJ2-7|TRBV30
CAWSPSRTGPYEQYF
TGTGCCTGGAGTCCCTCACGCACAGGTCCCTACGAGCAGTACTTC
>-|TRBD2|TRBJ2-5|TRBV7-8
CASSPRTSGTRETQYF
TGTGCCAGCAGCCCAAGGACTAGCGGGACCAGGGAGACCCAGTACTTC
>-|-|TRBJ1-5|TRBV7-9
CASSPGREGHQPQHF
TGTGCCAGCAGCCCGGGAAGAGAGGGACATCAGCCCCAGCATTTT
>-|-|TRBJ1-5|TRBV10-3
CAISEDGVGQPQHF
TGTGCCATCAGTGAGGACGGGGTGGGCCAGCCCCAGCATTTT
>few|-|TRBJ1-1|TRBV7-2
CASSLRMNTEAFF
TGTGCCAGCAGCTTAAGGATGAACACTGAAGCTTTCTTT
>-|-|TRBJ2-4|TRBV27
CASGQGGFKNIQYF
TGTGCCAGCGGGCAAGGGGGTTTCAAAAACATTCAGTACTTC
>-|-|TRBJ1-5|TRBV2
CASSSALGGRNQPQHF
TGTGCCAGCAGTTCCGCCCTTGGGGGGCGGAATCAGCCCCAGCATTTT
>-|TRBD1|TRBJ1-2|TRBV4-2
CASSHQTGGENGYTF
TGTGCCAGCAGCCACCAGACAGGGGGCGAAAATGGCTACACCTTC
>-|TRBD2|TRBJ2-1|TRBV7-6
CASSFRREGPYNEQFF
TGTGCCAGCAGCTTTCGTCGGGAGGGCCCCTACAATGAGCAGTTCTTC
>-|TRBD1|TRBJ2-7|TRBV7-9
CASSLGGQGQEQYF
TGTGCCAGCAGCCTTGGAGGACAGGGTCAAGAGCAGTACTTC
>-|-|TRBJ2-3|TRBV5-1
CASSFPSSTDTQYF
TGCGCCAGCAGCTTTCCTAGCTCCACAGATACGCAGTATTTT
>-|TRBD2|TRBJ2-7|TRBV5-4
CASSGVAGGPRGEQYF
TGTGCCAGCAGCGGGGTTGCGGGAGGGCCGAGGGGCGAGCAGTACTTC
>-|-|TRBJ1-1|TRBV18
CASSPGSSDTEAFF
TGTGCCAGCTCACCAGGCTCAAGCGACACTGAAGCTTTCTTT
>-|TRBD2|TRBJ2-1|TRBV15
CATSRRAGGKYNEQFF
TGTGCCACCAGCAGACGAGCGGGGGGGAAATACAATGAGCAGTTCTTC
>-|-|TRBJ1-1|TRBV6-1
CASSERSQNTEAFF
TGTGCCAGCAGTGAACGCAGCCAGAACACTGAAGCTTTCTTT
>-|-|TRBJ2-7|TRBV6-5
CASSPGWDEQYF
TGTGCCAGCAGCCCTGGCTGGGACGAGCAGTACTTC
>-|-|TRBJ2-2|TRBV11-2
CASSLDLNTGELFF
TGTGCCAGCAGCTTAGACCTGAACACCGGGGAGCTGTTTTTT
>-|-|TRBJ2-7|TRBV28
CASKVAATYEQYF
TGTGCCAGCAAGGTAGCGGCGACCTACGAGCAGTACTTC
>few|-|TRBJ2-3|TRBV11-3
CASSKRLGPLDTQYF
TGTGCCAGCAGCAAACGCCTGGGGCCCTTAGATACGCAGTATTTT
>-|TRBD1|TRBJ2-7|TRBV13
CASSPGTGGLQTYEQYF
TGTGCCAGCAGCCCAGGGACAGGGGGGCTACAGACCTACGAGCAGTACTTC